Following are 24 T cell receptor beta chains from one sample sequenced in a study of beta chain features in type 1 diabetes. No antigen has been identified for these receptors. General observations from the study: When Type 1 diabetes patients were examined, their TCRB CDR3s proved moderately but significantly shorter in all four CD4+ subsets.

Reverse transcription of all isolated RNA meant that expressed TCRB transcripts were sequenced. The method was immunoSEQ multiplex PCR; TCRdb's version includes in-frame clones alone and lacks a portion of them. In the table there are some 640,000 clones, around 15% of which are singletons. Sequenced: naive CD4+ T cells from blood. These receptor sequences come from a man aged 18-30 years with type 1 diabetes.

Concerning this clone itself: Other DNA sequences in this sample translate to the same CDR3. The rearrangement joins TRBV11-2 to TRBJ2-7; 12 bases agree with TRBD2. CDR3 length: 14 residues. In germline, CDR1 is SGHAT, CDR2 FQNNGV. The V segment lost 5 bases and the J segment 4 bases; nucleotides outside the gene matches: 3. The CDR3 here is CASSLGLAGYEQYF. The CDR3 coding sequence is TGTGCCAGCAGCCTCGGACTAGCGGGATACGAGCAGTACTTC.

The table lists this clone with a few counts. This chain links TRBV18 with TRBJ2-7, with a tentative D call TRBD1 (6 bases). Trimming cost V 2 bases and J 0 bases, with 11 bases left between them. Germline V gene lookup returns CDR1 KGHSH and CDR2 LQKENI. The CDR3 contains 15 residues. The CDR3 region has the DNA TGTGCCAGCTCACCAACCTCCAGGGGCTCCTACGAGCAGTACTTC. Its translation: CASSPTSRGSYEQYF.

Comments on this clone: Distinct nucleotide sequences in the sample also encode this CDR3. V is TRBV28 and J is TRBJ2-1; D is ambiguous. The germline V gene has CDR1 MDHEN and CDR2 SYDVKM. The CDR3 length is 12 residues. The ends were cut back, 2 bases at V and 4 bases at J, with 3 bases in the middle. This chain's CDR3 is CASSLSYNEQFF. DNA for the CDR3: TGTGCCAGCAGTTTAAGTTACAATGAGCAGTTCTTC. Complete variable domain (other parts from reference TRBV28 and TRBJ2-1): DVKVTQSSRYLVKRTGEKVFLECVQDMDHENMFWYRQDPGLGLRLIYFSYDVKMKEKGDIPEGYSVSREKKERFSLILESASTNQTSMYLCASSLSYNEQFFGPGTRLTVL.

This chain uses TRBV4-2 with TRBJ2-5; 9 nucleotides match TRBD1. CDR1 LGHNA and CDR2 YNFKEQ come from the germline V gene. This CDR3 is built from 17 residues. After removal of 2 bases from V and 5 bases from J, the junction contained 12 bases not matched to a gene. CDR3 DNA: TGTGCCAGCAGCCAAAATCCCGACAGGGGGAAACGGGAGACCCAGTACTTC. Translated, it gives CASSQNPDRGKRETQYF.

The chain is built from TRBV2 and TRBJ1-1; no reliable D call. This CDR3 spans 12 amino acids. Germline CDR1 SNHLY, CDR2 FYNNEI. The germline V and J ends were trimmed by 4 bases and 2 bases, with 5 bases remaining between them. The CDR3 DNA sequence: TGTGCCAGCAGTGGGGGTAACACTGAAGCTTTCTTT. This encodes CASSGGNTEAFF.

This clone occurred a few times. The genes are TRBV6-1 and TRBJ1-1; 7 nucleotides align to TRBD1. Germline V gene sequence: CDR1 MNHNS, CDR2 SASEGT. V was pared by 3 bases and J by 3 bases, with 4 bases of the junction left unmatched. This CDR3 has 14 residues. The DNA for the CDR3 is TGTGCCAGCAGTGAGCAGACAGGGTACACTGAAGCTTTCTTT. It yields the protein CASSEQTGYTEAFF.

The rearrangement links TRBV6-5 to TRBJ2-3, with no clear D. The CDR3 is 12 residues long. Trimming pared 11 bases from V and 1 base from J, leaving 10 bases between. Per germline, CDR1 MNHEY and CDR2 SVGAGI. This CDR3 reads CAAEDRTDTQYF. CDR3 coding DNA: TGTGCCGCCGAGGACCGCACAGATACGCAGTATTTT.

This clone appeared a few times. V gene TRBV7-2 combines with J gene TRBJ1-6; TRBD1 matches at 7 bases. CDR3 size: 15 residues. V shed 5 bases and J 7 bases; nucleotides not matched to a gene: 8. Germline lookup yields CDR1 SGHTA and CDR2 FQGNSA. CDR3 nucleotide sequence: TGTGCCAGCAGCCTATCTCCGACAGGGAATTCACCCCTCCACTTT. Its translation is CASSLSPTGNSPLHF. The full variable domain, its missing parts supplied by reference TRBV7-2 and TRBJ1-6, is GAGVSQSPSNKVTEKGKDVELRCDPISGHTALYWYRQSLGQGLEFLIYFQGNSAPDKSGLPSDRFSAERTGGSVSTLTIQRTQQEDSAVYLCASSLSPTGNSPLHFGNGTRLTVT.

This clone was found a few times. The chain's CDR3 is CASRRRYPPSGGITGELFF. Here the CDR3 DNA reads TGTGCCAGCAGACGGCGCTATCCCCCCAGCGGGGGCATCACCGGGGAGCTGTTTTTT. The chain couples TRBV5-4 to TRBJ2-2; the match to TRBD2 covers 8 bases. V dropped 5 bases and J dropped 4; count of bases not matched to a gene: 19. The length of the CDR3 is 19 residues. Germline-derived CDR1 and CDR2 are SGHNT and YYREEE (reference sequence).

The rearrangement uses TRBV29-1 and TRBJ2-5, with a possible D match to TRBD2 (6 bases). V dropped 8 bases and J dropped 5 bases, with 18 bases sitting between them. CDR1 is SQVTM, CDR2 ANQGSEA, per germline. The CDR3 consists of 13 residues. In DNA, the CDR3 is TGCAGCACCCGACGGGGGTTTGGGGAGACCCAGTACTTC. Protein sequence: CSTRRGFGETQYF.

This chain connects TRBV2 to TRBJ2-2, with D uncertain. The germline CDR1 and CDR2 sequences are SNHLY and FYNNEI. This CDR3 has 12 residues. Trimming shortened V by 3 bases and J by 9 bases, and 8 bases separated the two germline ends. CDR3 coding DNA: TGTGCCAGCAGTGAGCGTTACCGGGAGCTGTTTTTT. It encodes CASSERYRELFF.

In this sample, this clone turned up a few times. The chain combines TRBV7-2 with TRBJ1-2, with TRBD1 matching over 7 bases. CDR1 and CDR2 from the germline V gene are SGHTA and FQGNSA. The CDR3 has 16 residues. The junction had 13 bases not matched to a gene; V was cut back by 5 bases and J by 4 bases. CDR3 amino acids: CASSPGQGGAGYGYTF. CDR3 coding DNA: TGTGCCAGCAGCCCCGGCCAGGGGGGCGCCGGCTATGGCTACACCTTC.

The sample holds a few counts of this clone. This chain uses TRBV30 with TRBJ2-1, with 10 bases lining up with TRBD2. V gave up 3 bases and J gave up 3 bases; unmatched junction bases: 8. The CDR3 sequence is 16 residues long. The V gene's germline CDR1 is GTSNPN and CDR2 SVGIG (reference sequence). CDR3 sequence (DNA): TGTGCCTGGAGCGTCCTAGCGGGAGATTTCTACAATGAGCAGTTCTTC. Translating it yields CAWSVLAGDFYNEQFF.

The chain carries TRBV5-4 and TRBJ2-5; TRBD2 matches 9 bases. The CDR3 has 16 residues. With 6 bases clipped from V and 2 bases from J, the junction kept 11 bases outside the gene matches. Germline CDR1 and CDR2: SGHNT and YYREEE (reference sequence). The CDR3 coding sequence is TGTGCCAGCACTCTGGGGGCTAGCGGGGTTCAAGAGACCCAGTACTTC. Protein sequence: CASTLGASGVQETQYF.

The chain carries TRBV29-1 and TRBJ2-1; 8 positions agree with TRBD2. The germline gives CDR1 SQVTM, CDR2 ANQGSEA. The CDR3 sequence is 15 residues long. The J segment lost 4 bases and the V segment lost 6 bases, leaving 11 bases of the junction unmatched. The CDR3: CSVRGGLAGYNEQFF. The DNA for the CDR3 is TGCAGCGTGAGAGGCGGCCTAGCGGGTTACAATGAGCAGTTCTTC.

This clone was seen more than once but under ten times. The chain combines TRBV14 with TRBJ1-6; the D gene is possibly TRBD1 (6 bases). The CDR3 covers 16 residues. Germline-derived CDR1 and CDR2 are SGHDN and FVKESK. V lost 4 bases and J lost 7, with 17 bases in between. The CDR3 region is CASSLLGGIENSPLHF. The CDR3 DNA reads TGTGCCAGCAGCCTCCTAGGGGGGATTGAAAATTCACCCCTCCACTTT.

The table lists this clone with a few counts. CDR3: CASSPAARSNQPQHF. The CDR3 DNA reads as TGTGCCAGCAGCCCCGCTGCTAGGAGCAATCAGCCCCAGCATTTT. V usage is TRBV4-2 and J usage is TRBJ1-5; D is unclear. This CDR3 has 15 amino acids. CDR1 is LGHNA, CDR2 YNFKEQ, per germline. V was clipped by 4 bases and J by 1 base, with 11 bases between them.

The CDR3 sequence: CASSAGYGELFF. DNA for the CDR3: TGTGCCAGCAGTGCAGGGTACGGGGAGCTGTTTTTT. The chain uses TRBV25-1 and TRBJ2-2; perhaps TRBD1 as D (5 bases). V was trimmed by 4 bases and J by 7 bases, leaving 7 bases between them. Per the germline V gene, CDR1 is MGHDK and CDR2 is SYGVNS. This CDR3 contains 12 residues. Together with reference TRBV25-1 and TRBJ2-2, the CDR3 gives the full variable domain: EADIYQTPRYLVIGTGKKITLECSQTMGHDKMYWYQQDPGMELHLIHYSYGVNSTEKGDLSSESTVSRIRTEHFPLTLESARPSHTSQYLCASSAGYGELFFGEGSRLTVL.

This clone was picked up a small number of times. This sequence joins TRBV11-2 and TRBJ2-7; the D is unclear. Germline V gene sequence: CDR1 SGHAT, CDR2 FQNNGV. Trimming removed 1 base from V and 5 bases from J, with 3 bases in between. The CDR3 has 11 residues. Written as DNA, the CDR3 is TGTGCCAGCAGCTTAGTCGACGAGCAGTACTTC. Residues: CASSLVDEQYF.

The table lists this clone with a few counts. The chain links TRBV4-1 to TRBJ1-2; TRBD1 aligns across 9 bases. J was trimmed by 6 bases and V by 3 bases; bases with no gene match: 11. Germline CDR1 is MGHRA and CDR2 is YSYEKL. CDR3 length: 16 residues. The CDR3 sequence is CASSHQTRDRVDGYTF. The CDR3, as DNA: TGCGCCAGCAGCCATCAAACCCGGGACAGGGTCGATGGCTACACCTTC.

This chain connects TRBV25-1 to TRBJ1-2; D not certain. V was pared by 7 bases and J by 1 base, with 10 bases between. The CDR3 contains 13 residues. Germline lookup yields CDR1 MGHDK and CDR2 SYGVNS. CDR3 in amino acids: CASTTDLNYGYTF. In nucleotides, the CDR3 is TGTGCCAGCACCACAGACCTTAACTATGGCTACACCTTC.

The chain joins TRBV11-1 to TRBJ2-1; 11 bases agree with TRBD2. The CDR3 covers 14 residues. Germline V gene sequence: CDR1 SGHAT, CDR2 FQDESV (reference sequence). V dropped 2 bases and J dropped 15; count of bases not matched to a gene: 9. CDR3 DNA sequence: TGTGCCAGCAGCTTATTTAGCGGGAGGGCCTTAATGTTCTTC. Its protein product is CASSLFSGRALMFF. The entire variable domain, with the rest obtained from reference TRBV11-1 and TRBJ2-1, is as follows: EAEVAQSPRYKITEKSQAVAFWCDPISGHATLYWYRQILGQGPELLVQFQDESVVDDSQLPKDRFSAERLKGVDSTLKIQPAELGDSAMYLCASSLFSGRALMFFGPGTRLTVL.

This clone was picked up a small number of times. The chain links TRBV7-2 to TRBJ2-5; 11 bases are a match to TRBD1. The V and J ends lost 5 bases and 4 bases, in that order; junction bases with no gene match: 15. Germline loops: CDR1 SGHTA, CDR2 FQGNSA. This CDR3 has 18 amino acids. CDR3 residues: CASSRDTAGTGGGETQYF. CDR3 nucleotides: TGTGCCAGCAGCCGAGATACGGCCGGGACAGGGGGGGGAGAGACCCAGTACTTC.

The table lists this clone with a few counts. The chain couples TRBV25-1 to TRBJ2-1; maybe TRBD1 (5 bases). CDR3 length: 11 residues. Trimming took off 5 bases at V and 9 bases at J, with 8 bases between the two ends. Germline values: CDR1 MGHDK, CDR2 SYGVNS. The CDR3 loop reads CASSIQGEQFF. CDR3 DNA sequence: TGTGCCAGCAGTATCCAGGGTGAGCAGTTCTTC.